Listed below are T cell receptor beta chains from one sample, sequenced in a study of cytomegalovirus exposure and HLA in healthy donors. The repertoire was sequenced with immunoSEQ multiplex PCR; TCRdb's copy has only in-frame clones and lacks some. The table lists some 90,000 clones, just over 75% of them singletons, with over 0.5% in the top ten. The sequenced sample was PBMCs. The receptors here all came from a man between 25 and 39 years old in good health and CMV-seronegative. CDR3s include the opening cysteine and the closing phenylalanine or tryptophan. The order of the fields is D gene, V gene, clone size, J gene, CDR3 DNA, CDR3 protein. The D gene is left open where the match is weak. Not every row has a clone size; where given, it reads once, few, many or a size class.

D gene: .
V gene: TRBV5-1
clone size: .
J gene: TRBJ2-4
CDR3 DNA: TGCGCCAGCAGCGGCGGGACGGCCAAAAACATTCAGTACTTC
CDR3 protein: CASSGGTAKNIQYF

D gene: TRBD1
V gene: TRBV19
clone size: .
J gene: TRBJ2-3
CDR3 DNA: TGTGCCAGTAGTAGGGACAGGGCGTCAGATACGCAGTATTTT
CDR3 protein: CASSRDRASDTQYF

D gene: TRBD1
V gene: TRBV5-8
clone size: .
J gene: TRBJ2-7
CDR3 DNA: TGTGCCAGCAGCTCGGACAGGGGAGTTTACGAGCAGTACTTC
CDR3 protein: CASSSDRGVYEQYF

D gene: .
V gene: TRBV7-9
clone size: .
J gene: TRBJ1-3
CDR3 DNA: TGTGCCAGCAGCTTATCAGGGGCGGCGGTAGGAAACACCATATATTTT
CDR3 protein: CASSLSGAAVGNTIYF

D gene: .
V gene: TRBV10-3
clone size: .
J gene: TRBJ1-1
CDR3 DNA: TGTGCCATCAGTGACCCGCGGAGGGCCACTGAAGCTTTCTTT
CDR3 protein: CAISDPRRATEAFF

D gene: TRBD2
V gene: TRBV9
clone size: once
J gene: TRBJ2-1
CDR3 DNA: TGTGCCAGCAGCGTAAGCGGGAGCTCCTACAATGAGCAGTTCTTC
CDR3 protein: CASSVSGSSYNEQFF

D gene: .
V gene: TRBV6-1
clone size: .
J gene: TRBJ1-4
CDR3 DNA: TGTGCCAGCGGGGTTACCCACAGCGGAAAACTGTTTTTT
CDR3 protein: CASGVTHSGKLFF

D gene: TRBD1
V gene: TRBV6-1
clone size: .
J gene: TRBJ1-2
CDR3 DNA: TGTGCCAGCACCTTGGACAGGTCTAATGGCTACACCTTC
CDR3 protein: CASTLDRSNGYTF

D gene: TRBD1
V gene: TRBV18
clone size: .
J gene: TRBJ1-1
CDR3 DNA: TGTGCCAGCTCACCACCGACAGGGAAAACGTGGGACACTGAAGCTTTCTTT
CDR3 protein: CASSPPTGKTWDTEAFF

D gene: TRBD1
V gene: TRBV6-5
clone size: few
J gene: TRBJ1-1
CDR3 DNA: TGTGCCAGCAGTTCGCGGACAGGGCAACCTTTCTTT
CDR3 protein: CASSSRTGQPFF

D gene: .
V gene: TRBV20-1
clone size: .
J gene: TRBJ2-5
CDR3 DNA: TGCAGTGCTAGAATGGGCGAGACCCAGTACTTC
CDR3 protein: CSARMGETQYF

D gene: .
V gene: TRBV5-4
clone size: .
J gene: TRBJ2-1
CDR3 DNA: TGTGCCAGCAGTACATACAATGAGCAGTTCTTC
CDR3 protein: CASSTYNEQFF

D gene: .
V gene: TRBV9
clone size: .
J gene: TRBJ2-1
CDR3 DNA: TGTGCCAGCAGCTCACCCCGCGTGACTAGGGAGGACTACAATGAGCAGTTCTTC
CDR3 protein: CASSSPRVTREDYNEQFF

D gene: .
V gene: TRBV5-4
clone size: .
J gene: TRBJ1-1
CDR3 DNA: TGTGCCAGCAGCGGATATAGGGGTTCCACTGAAGCTTTCTTT
CDR3 protein: CASSGYRGSTEAFF

D gene: TRBD1
V gene: TRBV7-9
clone size: .
J gene: TRBJ2-1
CDR3 DNA: TGTGCCAGCAGCTTAGTACAGGGGATAAATGAGCAGTTCTTC
CDR3 protein: CASSLVQGINEQFF

D gene: TRBD2
V gene: TRBV27
clone size: once
J gene: TRBJ2-1
CDR3 DNA: TGTGCCAGCAGTTTAGTTCGTGTAGCGGGATCCTACAATGAGCAGTTCTTC
CDR3 protein: CASSLVRVAGSYNEQFF

D gene: .
V gene: TRBV6-6
clone size: few
J gene: TRBJ1-1
CDR3 DNA: TGTGCCAGCAGTTATAGTCCGGGGACACCGATGATTGAAGCTTTCTTT
CDR3 protein: CASSYSPGTPMIEAFF

D gene: TRBD2
V gene: TRBV9
clone size: .
J gene: TRBJ2-2
CDR3 DNA: TGTGCCAGCAGCGGAAGACTAGCGGGAGTTTCCGGGGAGCTGTTTTTT
CDR3 protein: CASSGRLAGVSGELFF

D gene: TRBD2
V gene: TRBV7-3
clone size: .
J gene: TRBJ2-1
CDR3 DNA: TGTGCCAGCAGCTCTCAGCGGGGGGGGAAGAATGAGCAGTTCTTC
CDR3 protein: CASSSQRGGKNEQFF

D gene: .
V gene: TRBV19
clone size: .
J gene: TRBJ2-3
CDR3 DNA: TGTGCCAGTAGTATAGGGACTAATCGGATCACAGATACGCAGTATTTT
CDR3 protein: CASSIGTNRITDTQYF

D gene: .
V gene: TRBV21-1
clone size: .
J gene: TRBJ2-5
CDR3 DNA: TGTGCCAGCCACCCCGGGACAACAGAAGAGACCCAGTACTTC
CDR3 protein: CASHPGTTEETQYF

D gene: .
V gene: TRBV6-1
clone size: .
J gene: TRBJ1-1
CDR3 DNA: TGTGCCAGCAGTGAAGGGAAGGTTACAGGGTTGAACACTGAAGCTTTCTTT
CDR3 protein: CASSEGKVTGLNTEAFF

D gene: TRBD1
V gene: TRBV5-1
clone size: .
J gene: TRBJ1-2
CDR3 DNA: TGCGCCAGCAGCTTGGTGGCAGGGGGGAGCTATGGCTACACCTTC
CDR3 protein: CASSLVAGGSYGYTF

D gene: .
V gene: TRBV19
clone size: .
J gene: TRBJ1-4
CDR3 DNA: TGTGCCAGTAGTATAGGAAAGAGGGCTGCAACTAATGAAAAACTGTTTTTT
CDR3 protein: CASSIGKRAATNEKLFF

D gene: .
V gene: TRBV25-1
clone size: .
J gene: TRBJ1-4
CDR3 DNA: TGTGCCAGCCAAACAGGCCTACCTAATGAAAAACTGTTTTTT
CDR3 protein: CASQTGLPNEKLFF

D gene: .
V gene: TRBV9
clone size: .
J gene: TRBJ1-1
CDR3 DNA: TGTGCCAGCAGCGTAAGTCCGGCAGGGAACACTGAAGCTTTCTTT
CDR3 protein: CASSVSPAGNTEAFF

D gene: TRBD1
V gene: TRBV2
clone size: .
J gene: TRBJ1-2
CDR3 DNA: TGTGCCAGCAGAAAGACAGGGTCTGGCTACACCTTC
CDR3 protein: CASRKTGSGYTF

D gene: .
V gene: TRBV5-1
clone size: .
J gene: TRBJ1-6
CDR3 DNA: TGCGCCAGCAGCTTGGGGGCGAGACAGAGGAGCTCCTATAATTCACCCCTCCACTTT
CDR3 protein: CASSLGARQRSSYNSPLHF

D gene: TRBD1
V gene: TRBV5-1
clone size: .
J gene: TRBJ2-1
CDR3 DNA: TGCGCCAGCAGCTTGGGCCGGGACAGGGGTTTAGCGGTTGACAATGAGCAGTTCTTC
CDR3 protein: CASSLGRDRGLAVDNEQFF

D gene: TRBD1
V gene: TRBV6-6
clone size: .
J gene: TRBJ2-7
CDR3 DNA: TGTGCCAGCAGTACACAGGGGATACCCTACGAGCAGTACTTC
CDR3 protein: CASSTQGIPYEQYF

D gene: .
V gene: TRBV7-9
clone size: once
J gene: TRBJ2-3
CDR3 DNA: TGTGCCAGCAGCCCCCCGAGGGGGAGCGACACAGATACGCAGTATTTT
CDR3 protein: CASSPPRGSDTDTQYF

D gene: TRBD1
V gene: TRBV19
clone size: once
J gene: TRBJ2-1
CDR3 DNA: TGTGCCAGTAGTCCGCCCGGACAGGGGGCCCCGGGTGTCTTC
CDR3 protein: CASSPPGQGAPGVF

D gene: .
V gene: TRBV7-2
clone size: .
J gene: TRBJ1-5
CDR3 DNA: TGTGCCAGCAGCTTATACCAGGGTGGGCAGCCCCAGCATTTT
CDR3 protein: CASSLYQGGQPQHF

D gene: .
V gene: TRBV18
clone size: .
J gene: TRBJ1-1
CDR3 DNA: TGTGCCAGCTCACCAGAGAGACAGATTGAAGCTTTCTTT
CDR3 protein: CASSPERQIEAFF

D gene: .
V gene: TRBV7-2
clone size: .
J gene: TRBJ2-2
CDR3 DNA: TGTGCCAGCAGCTCCCAACTCCCTTATGGGGAGCTGTTTTTT
CDR3 protein: CASSSQLPYGELFF

D gene: .
V gene: TRBV2
clone size: few
J gene: TRBJ1-5
CDR3 DNA: TGTGCCAGCAGTGGGGGGAGGGTTAATCAGCCCCAGCATTTT
CDR3 protein: CASSGGRVNQPQHF

D gene: .
V gene: TRBV20-1
clone size: .
J gene: TRBJ2-5
CDR3 DNA: TGCAGTGCTAGAGCCGAAGAGACCCAGTACTTC
CDR3 protein: CSARAEETQYF

D gene: TRBD1
V gene: TRBV29-1
clone size: .
J gene: TRBJ1-2
CDR3 DNA: TGCAGCGTAACCGGGACAGGGGGCGCTGGTGGTGGCTACACCTTC
CDR3 protein: CSVTGTGGAGGGYTF

D gene: TRBD2
V gene: TRBV5-1
clone size: .
J gene: TRBJ2-2
CDR3 DNA: TGCGCCAGTCGAAAACTAGCGGGGGGAATCGGGGAGCTGTTTTTT
CDR3 protein: CASRKLAGGIGELFF

D gene: TRBD1
V gene: TRBV25-1
clone size: .
J gene: TRBJ1-5
CDR3 DNA: TGTGCCAGCACCGCGACAGGGAATGGTAATCAGCCCCAGCATTTT
CDR3 protein: CASTATGNGNQPQHF

D gene: TRBD2
V gene: TRBV4-3
clone size: once
J gene: TRBJ2-2
CDR3 DNA: TGCGCCAGCAGCCAAGAGGGACTAGCACCCGGGGAGCTGTTTTTT
CDR3 protein: CASSQEGLAPGELFF

D gene: TRBD1
V gene: TRBV5-1
clone size: .
J gene: TRBJ2-7
CDR3 DNA: TGCGCCAGCAGCTTTTCAGGGGGACAGTACTTC
CDR3 protein: CASSFSGGQYF

D gene: .
V gene: TRBV28
clone size: once
J gene: TRBJ1-1
CDR3 DNA: TGTGCCAGCAGACCTACGACTGGAGGGACTGAAGCTTTCTTT
CDR3 protein: CASRPTTGGTEAFF